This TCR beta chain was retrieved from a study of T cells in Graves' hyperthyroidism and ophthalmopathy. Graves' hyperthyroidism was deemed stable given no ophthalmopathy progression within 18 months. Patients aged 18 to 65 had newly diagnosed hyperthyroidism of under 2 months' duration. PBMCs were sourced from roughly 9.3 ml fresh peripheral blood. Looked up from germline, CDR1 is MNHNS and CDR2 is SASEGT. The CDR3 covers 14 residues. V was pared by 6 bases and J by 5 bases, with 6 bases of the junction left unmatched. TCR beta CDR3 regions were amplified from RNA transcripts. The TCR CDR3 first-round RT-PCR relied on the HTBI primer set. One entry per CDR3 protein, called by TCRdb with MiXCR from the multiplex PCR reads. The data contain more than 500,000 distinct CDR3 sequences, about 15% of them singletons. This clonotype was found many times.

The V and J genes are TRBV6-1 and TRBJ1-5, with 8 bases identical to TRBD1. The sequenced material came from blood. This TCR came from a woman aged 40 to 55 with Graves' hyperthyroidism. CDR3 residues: CASRPGQGDQPQHF. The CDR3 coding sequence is TGTGCCAGCAGACCCGGACAGGGTGATCAGCCCCAGCATTTT.